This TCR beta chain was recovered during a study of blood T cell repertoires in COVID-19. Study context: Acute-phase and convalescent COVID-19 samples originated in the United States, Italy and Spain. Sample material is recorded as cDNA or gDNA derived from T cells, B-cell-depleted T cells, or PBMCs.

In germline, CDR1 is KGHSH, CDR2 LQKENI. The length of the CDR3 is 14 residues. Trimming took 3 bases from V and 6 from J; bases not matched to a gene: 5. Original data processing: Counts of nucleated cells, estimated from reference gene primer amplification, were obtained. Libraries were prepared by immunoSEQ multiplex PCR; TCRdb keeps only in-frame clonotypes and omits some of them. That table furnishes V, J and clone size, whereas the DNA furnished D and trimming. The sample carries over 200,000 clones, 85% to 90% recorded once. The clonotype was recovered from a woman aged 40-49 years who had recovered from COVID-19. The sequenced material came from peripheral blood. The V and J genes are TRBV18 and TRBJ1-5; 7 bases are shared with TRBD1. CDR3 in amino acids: CASSPGQALQPQHF. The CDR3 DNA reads TGTGCCAGCTCACCCGGACAGGCCCTTCAGCCCCAGCATTTT.